This TCR beta chain was sequenced during a study of shared clonotypes between healthy human individuals. Overall study context: Plates per donor: three CD4 naive, three CD4 memory, two CD8 naive, one CD8 memory. Findings and limits, study-wide: In this cohort, only blood was sampled, and tissue repertoires likely differ. Around 5% of naive CD4 clonotypes were common to a handful of donors. A limitation of the genetic and exposure-history diversity represented arose from few donors.

Clones were read by immunoSEQ multiplex PCR, and TCRdb kept only the in-frame ones, dropping some. The sample carries around 2.5 million clones, roughly 93% recorded once. With regard to this clone: Its antigen is currently unknown.

The specimen was naive CD4+ T cells from PBMCs. Subset reported: CD45RA+ positively selected. This TCR derives from a man between 18 and 35 years old in good health. Some clones in this sample may be carry-over from other donors' samples.

DNA of the CDR3: TGTGCCAGCAGGCCAACCCGGGTCGGACTAGCGACTTACAATGAGCAGTTCTTC. Its translation: CASRPTRVGLATYNEQFF. The rearrangement joins TRBV21-1 to TRBJ2-1; TRBD2 was called by the table and not checked on the DNA. TRBV21-1 is shown as a pseudogene. The length of the CDR3 is 18 residues.